This T cell receptor (beta chain) was sequenced during a study of CD8+ T cells in alopecia areata. Whole-study results and caveats: Scalp clonality dropped significantly under tofacitinib, as did expanded CD8+ top-100 clones. Lesional scalp, especially alopecia totalis/universalis, showed higher clonality than normal scalp.

RNA was extracted and reverse transcribed into cDNA as the sequencing template. Clones were sequenced by immunoSEQ multiplex PCR, and TCRdb holds only the in-frame ones, with some missing. Of 150,000 to 200,000 clones detected, 45% to 60% appear once; the ten largest clones hold 9.5% to 13%. Specified treatment: oral pan-JAK inhibitor, 5-10 mg twice daily. Sorting from PBMCs produced CD4+ and CD8+ T cells. V was trimmed by 4 bases and J by 10 bases, leaving 11 bases between them. Germline CDR1 and CDR2: SGHDN and FVKESK. The CDR3 loop spans 12 amino acids. This clone was detected a few times. No antigen is known for it.

This TCR was recovered from a human donor with alopecia areata. The sample consisted of CD8+ T cells sorted from blood, taken around week 54, from a patient treated with tofacitinib. The chain carries TRBV14 and TRBJ2-1; possible D gene TRBD1, 5 bases. CDR3 DNA: TGTGCCAGCAGCCCCGACAGCGCGGAGCAGTTCTTC. Protein product: CASSPDSAEQFF.